This is a list of T cell receptor beta chains from one sample in a study of blood T cell repertoires in COVID-19. Here immunoSEQ multiplex PCR was the method, and the copy in TCRdb shows in-frame clones only, minus some. The sample yields 170,000 or so clones, 80% to 90% seen once. The sequenced material came from peripheral blood. The receptors come from a woman in her 70s with COVID-19, enrolled during active disease. The CDR3 runs from the conserved cysteine through the conserved F or W. The order of the fields is J gene, V gene, clone size, D gene, CDR3 protein, CDR3 DNA. D genes are given only for firm matches. Rows may omit the clone size; those that give it use once, few, many or a size class.

J: TRBJ2-3
V: TRBV14
size: once
D: -
CDR3: CASSQDSVGGWEQYF
DNA: TGTGCCAGCAGCCAAGATTCCGTTGGGGGCTGGGAGCAGTATTTT

J: TRBJ2-7
V: TRBV30
size: -
D: -
CDR3: CAWSVSRDEQYF
DNA: TGTGCCTGGAGTGTCTCCCGGGACGAGCAGTACTTC

J: TRBJ2-1
V: TRBV2
size: -
D: -
CDR3: CASSPGGSYNEQFF
DNA: TGTGCCAGCAGTCCCGGGGGCTCCTACAATGAGCAGTTCTTC

J: TRBJ1-2
V: TRBV30
size: -
D: -
CDR3: CAWSVRLRSDRIYGYTF
DNA: TGTGCCTGGAGTGTAAGACTCCGATCAGACAGAATCTATGGCTACACCTTC

J: TRBJ1-2
V: TRBV9
size: -
D: TRBD1
CDR3: CASTARGRGGYTF
DNA: TGTGCCAGCACCGCAAGGGGGCGCGGTGGCTACACCTTC

J: TRBJ1-1
V: TRBV6-5
size: -
D: -
CDR3: CASYRDTEAFF
DNA: TGTGCCAGCTATCGGGACACTGAAGCTTTCTTT

J: TRBJ1-3
V: TRBV5-8
size: once
D: -
CDR3: CASSLGTLLSGNTIYF
DNA: TGTGCCAGCAGCTTGGGGACACTACTCTCTGGAAACACCATATATTTT

J: TRBJ2-3
V: TRBV12-3/TRBV12-4
size: -
D: TRBD2
CDR3: CASSRTSADTQYF
DNA: TGTGCCAGCAGTCGGACTAGCGCAGATACGCAGTATTTT

J: TRBJ1-3
V: TRBV7-2
size: -
D: TRBD1
CDR3: CASSLLRTGTPGNTIYF
DNA: TGTGCCAGCAGCTTACTCCGGACAGGGACGCCTGGAAACACCATATATTTT

J: TRBJ2-7
V: TRBV7-8
size: -
D: TRBD2
CDR3: CASSQLLAVYEQYF
DNA: TGTGCCAGCAGCCAACTACTAGCGGTCTACGAGCAGTACTTC

J: TRBJ2-1
V: TRBV14
size: -
D: -
CDR3: CASSLLDLGPQFF
DNA: TGTGCCAGCAGCCTTCTGGACTTAGGGCCGCAGTTCTTC

J: TRBJ2-5
V: TRBV4-1
size: -
D: -
CDR3: CASSQEVRETQYF
DNA: TGCGCCAGCAGCCAAGAGGTGCGGGAGACCCAGTACTTC

J: TRBJ1-1
V: TRBV14
size: -
D: -
CDR3: CASSLTHRSTEAFF
DNA: TGTGCCAGCAGCCTTACCCACCGGAGCACTGAAGCTTTCTTT